The T cell receptor beta chain under discussion was sequenced for a study of control samples from healthy donors and cancer patients. The data were produced by immunoSEQ multiplex PCR, yet TCRdb's version contains in-frame clones alone and is incomplete. The sample contains fewer than 60,000 clones, roughly 86% of which appear only once. The CDR3 loop spans 14 amino acids. CDR1 is MNHNY, CDR2 SVGAGI, per germline (reference sequence). V was cut by 0 bases and J by 6 bases, with 11 bases left in between. The sequenced material came from PBMCs. The receptor comes from a woman in her fifties or sixties with lung cancer. The rearrangement uses TRBV6-6 and TRBJ1-1; D is unresolved. The DNA of the CDR3 is TGTGCCAGCAGTTACTCGAACGGGCTAGCTGAAGCTTTCTTT. It is translated as CASSYSNGLAEAFF.